This T cell receptor beta chain was retrieved from a study of response to subunit inactivated influenza vaccine. In TCRdb, the RT-PCR reads were re-called with MiXCR into one record per CDR3 protein. The repertoire holds roughly 540,000 distinct CDR3 sequences, with approximately 22% as singletons. Trimming pared 2 bases from V and 6 bases from J, leaving 12 bases between. Germline assignment: CDR1 MDHEN and CDR2 SYDVKM. This CDR3 comprises 14 residues. The sample also formed part of further work on T cells expressing NK-cell markers. According to that study: 5'RACE template switching with UMIs generated TCR beta cDNA. Sorted T-cell subsets CD3+CD56+NKG2C+, CD3+CD56+NKG2C- and CD3+CD56-NKG2C+ were TCR beta-sequenced. Sequenced donors, eight in total, included seven who were HCMV-seropositive and one who was seronegative. In several experiments, an anti-gamma-delta TCR antibody restricted sorting to alpha-beta TCR T cells. In a group of roughly 6 donors, dominant NKG2C+ clonotypes represented 1.0-7.0% of CD8+ T cells.

The gene calls are TRBV28 and TRBJ2-3; D is perhaps TRBD2 (6 bases). Sequencing used CD4+ T cells sorted from PBMCs, obtained approximately 12 days after vaccination. The source is a middle-aged man who received an inactivated influenza vaccine. The CDR3 region is CASSLGGSVDTQYF. For the CDR3, the DNA is TGTGCCAGCAGTTTAGGGGGGAGTGTCGATACGCAGTATTTT.